This paragraph covers one T cell receptor beta chain sequence. Relative to the germline gene, one junction end is altered; a read error may explain this. This sample stems from a study of memory CD4+ T cells and cytomegalovirus serostatus. This CDR3 is 14 amino acids long. The germline gives CDR1 SSHAT, CDR2 FNYEAQ (reference sequence). The sort gate was single viable CD3+CD4+CD8-CD45RO+ cells for memory CD4+ T cells. Measured with immunoSEQ multiplex PCR; TCRdb has only the in-frame clones, and not every one. The sample records around 50,000 clones, 78% being singletons. The TCR comes from an adult in good health and CMV-seronegative. This chain uses TRBV7-7 with TRBJ2-1; 7 nucleotides match TRBD1. Sequenced: memory CD4+ T cells from blood. CDR3 residues: CASSLDRASNEQFF. The CDR3, as DNA: TGTGCTAGCAGCCTCGACAGGGCCTCCAATGAGCAGTTCTTC.